This T cell receptor beta chain is from a study of blood T cell dynamics during melanoma immunotherapy. Study conclusions and caveats: The study could not tell melanoma-specific clones from general immune activation. Unlike progressors, later disease-control patients had W3 repertoires gaining clonality or diversity.

Specified time point: week 3, after first cycle of checkpoint inhibitor. J gave up 7 bases and V 1 base, and 4 bases lay outside the gene matches. CDR1 MGHRA and CDR2 YSYEKL come from the germline V gene. The CDR3 runs to 15 residues. As for this clone: Its antigen is as yet unknown.

TCRdb's copy holds only in-frame clones and misses some; the assay was immunoSEQ multiplex PCR. The top ten hold approximately 55% of the sample, which has 4,000 to 4,500 clones, around 78% seen once. This sequence was found in a human donor with melanoma. This sample comprised blood, obtained from a patient treated with checkpoint blockade. This sequence joins TRBV4-1 and TRBJ1-4, with 9 bases aligning to TRBD1. CDR3 DNA sequence: TGCGCCAGCAGCCAAGTCGTGACAGGGGGTGAAAAACTGTTTTTT. It yields the protein CASSQVVTGGEKLFF.